These 18 T cell receptor beta chains originate from one sample sequenced in a study of T cell responses to AZD1222 COVID-19 vaccine. The assay was immunoSEQ multiplex PCR, and TCRdb's table has in-frame clones only and misses some. The sample includes about 170,000 clones, 92% seen only once; the top ten take 1.6%. Sequencing used peripheral blood, obtained on day 0 of AZD1222 vaccination. The receptors derive from an adult in good health.

The genes are TRBV2 and TRBJ1-2; TRBD1 matches at 8 bases. The CDR3 runs to 12 residues. The J segment lost 6 bases and the V segment lost 5 bases, leaving 2 bases of the junction unmatched. Germline lookup yields CDR1 SNHLY and CDR2 FYNNEI. CDR3 bases: TGTGCCAGCAGTAAGACAGGGGATGGCTACACCTTC. Translation: CASSKTGDGYTF.

The chain combines TRBV25-1 with TRBJ2-7, with D perhaps TRBD2 (6 bases). Per the germline V gene, CDR1 is MGHDK and CDR2 is SYGVNS. V lost 3 bases, J lost 5 bases, and 11 bases lay in between. CDR3 size: 13 residues. The CDR3 sequence is CASSDGGKHEQYF. The CDR3 DNA sequence: TGTGCCAGCAGTGATGGGGGGAAACACGAGCAGTACTTC.

Only one count was recorded for this clone. V is TRBV19 and J is TRBJ1-5; the D is unclear. In germline, CDR1 is LNHDA, CDR2 SQIVND (reference sequence). V dropped 3 bases and J dropped 4 bases, with 13 bases sitting between them. The CDR3 sequence is 15 residues long. CDR3: CASSISAALNQPQHF. DNA for the CDR3: TGTGCCAGTAGTATTTCAGCCGCACTTAATCAGCCCCAGCATTTT.

CDR3 nucleotide sequence: TGTGCCAGCAGCCAAGTATTGAACACTGAAGCTTTCTTT. This encodes CASSQVLNTEAFF. This chain links TRBV14 with TRBJ1-1; unclear D gene. With 1 base removed from V and 0 bases from J, the gap between germline ends came to 3 bases. Germline CDR1 SGHDN, CDR2 FVKESK. This CDR3 has 13 residues.

The chain joins TRBV7-8 to TRBJ1-6, with D possibly TRBD1 on 5 matching bases. CDR3 length equals 16 residues. Trimming pared 2 bases from V and 7 bases from J, leaving 15 bases between. Germline CDR1 is SGHVS and CDR2 is FQNEAQ. CDR3 coding DNA: TGTGCCAGCAGCTTAAGCGGGACCAAGGGAAATTCACCCCTCCACTTT. Translation gives CASSLSGTKGNSPLHF.

The chain is built from TRBV6-5 and TRBJ1-3; weak D call: TRBD1 (6 bases). CDR3 size: 15 residues. Trimming shortened V by 6 bases and J by 4 bases, and 16 bases separated the two germline ends. From germline, CDR1 is MNHEY and CDR2 SVGAGI. The CDR3 is CASSRGRGSGNTIYF. In DNA, the CDR3 is TGTGCCAGCAGCAGAGGCAGGGGCTCCGGAAACACCATATATTTT.

This chain's CDR3 is CASSLVAGFSYEQYF. The CDR3 bases are TGTGCCAGCAGCTTAGTAGCAGGCTTCTCCTACGAGCAGTACTTC. The chain has TRBV7-8 and TRBJ2-7; D is undetermined. Per the germline V gene, CDR1 is SGHVS and CDR2 is FQNEAQ. Trimming left V 1 base short and J 0 bases short, with 10 bases between. The CDR3 totals 15 residues.

This sequence joins TRBV18 and TRBJ1-5; 8 nucleotides match TRBD1. Germline lookup yields CDR1 KGHSH and CDR2 LQKENI. The CDR3 is 17 amino acids. V trimming: 3 bases; J trimming: 2 bases; junction bases outside the gene matches: 9. The CDR3, as DNA: TGTGCCAGCTCACCCCGTAATCCGGGACAGGGCAATCAGCCCCAGCATTTT. The encoded protein is CASSPRNPGQGNQPQHF.

This chain uses TRBV18 with TRBJ2-1; TRBD2 agrees at 7 bases. V dropped 2 bases and J dropped 3; count of bases not matched to a gene: 7. Germline V gene sequence: CDR1 KGHSH, CDR2 LQKENI. CDR3 size: 16 residues. The CDR3 is CASSPRAGLRYNEQFF. CDR3 nucleotides: TGTGCCAGCTCACCAAGAGCGGGATTACGCTACAATGAGCAGTTCTTC.

The chain couples TRBV7-2 to TRBJ2-3; D remains ambiguous. Trimming left V 5 bases short and J 0 bases short, with 12 bases between. The CDR3 runs to 15 residues. Germline lookup yields CDR1 SGHTA and CDR2 FQGNSA. The chain's CDR3 is CASSLQPRSTDTQYF. Here the CDR3 DNA reads TGTGCCAGCAGCCTACAGCCTCGTAGCACAGATACGCAGTATTTT.

The V and J genes are TRBV4-2 and TRBJ2-7, with 13 bases fitting TRBD2. Trimming took 1 base from V and 0 from J; bases not matched to a gene: 9. The CDR3 runs 19 residues. CDR1 and CDR2 from the germline V gene are LGHNA and YNFKEQ. The CDR3 reads CASSQGRGRTSGSSYEQYF. CDR3 DNA: TGTGCCAGCAGCCAAGGAAGGGGGAGGACTAGCGGGAGCTCCTACGAGCAGTACTTC.

V is TRBV10-3 and J is TRBJ1-2, with 7 bases matching TRBD1. This CDR3 region has 13 residues. V dropped 6 bases and J dropped 2; count of bases not matched to a gene: 3. Per the germline V gene, CDR1 is ENHRY and CDR2 is SYGVKD. CDR3 loop: CAISIQGNYGYTF. DNA of the CDR3: TGTGCCATCAGCATACAGGGGAACTATGGCTACACCTTC.

This chain connects TRBV27 to TRBJ2-5; D ambiguous. Trimming removed 4 bases at V and 2 bases at J, with 8 bases between. This CDR3 has 13 residues. Germline assignment: CDR1 MNHEY and CDR2 SMNVEV (reference sequence). The CDR3 region is CASSWAGQETQYF. The CDR3 DNA reads TGTGCCAGCAGTTGGGCAGGTCAAGAGACCCAGTACTTC.

Regarding this clone: Other DNA sequences within the sample encode an identical CDR3. The gene calls are TRBV5-1 and TRBJ2-1, with a possible D match to TRBD2 (6 bases). CDR1 is SGHRS, CDR2 YFSETQ, per germline. V was clipped by 4 bases and J by 7 bases, with 15 bases between them. This CDR3 has 14 residues. CDR3 amino acids: CASSLEGLYNEQFF. The CDR3 DNA follows: TGCGCCAGCAGCCTAGAGGGACTTTATAATGAGCAGTTCTTC.

This clone was detected a few times. The chain recombines TRBV24-1 with TRBJ2-1; D uncertain. The CDR3 runs to 12 residues. CDR1 is KGHDR and CDR2 is SFDVKD in the germline V gene. Trimming took 8 bases from V and 2 from J, leaving 6 bases between them. CDR3 sequence reads: CATKGTYNEQFF. CDR3 coding DNA: TGTGCCACCAAAGGGACCTACAATGAGCAGTTCTTC.

The chain employs TRBV7-3 and TRBJ1-1; 9 nucleotides line up with TRBD1. CDR1 and CDR2 from the germline V gene are SGHTA and FQGTGA. V gave up 5 bases and J gave up 3 bases; unmatched junction bases: 7. CDR3 length equals 15 residues. CDR3 DNA: TGTGCCAGCAGCCCTTCCGGACAGGGGTACACTGAAGCTTTCTTT. It yields the protein CASSPSGQGYTEAFF.

This rearrangement joins TRBV5-1 to TRBJ2-7, with 7 positions matching TRBD1. V was clipped by 6 bases and J by 4 bases; unmatched bases: 10. The germline V gene encodes CDR1 SGHRS and CDR2 YFSETQ. CDR3 size: 14 residues. Here the CDR3 reads CASTSDRDGYEQYF. The CDR3 nucleotides are TGCGCCAGCACCTCCGACAGGGATGGGTACGAGCAGTACTTC.

CDR3 residues: CAWSAGTASTDTQYF. CDR3 coding DNA: TGTGCCTGGAGCGCCGGGACGGCTAGCACAGATACGCAGTATTTT. The J gene is TRBJ2-3, the V gene TRBV30; D is possibly TRBD1 or TRBD2 (5 bases each). The CDR3 is 15 amino acids. Between the trimmed V and J ends, which lost 3 bases and 0 bases, there was a span of 13 bases. Per the germline V gene, CDR1 is GTSNPN and CDR2 is SVGIG (reference sequence).